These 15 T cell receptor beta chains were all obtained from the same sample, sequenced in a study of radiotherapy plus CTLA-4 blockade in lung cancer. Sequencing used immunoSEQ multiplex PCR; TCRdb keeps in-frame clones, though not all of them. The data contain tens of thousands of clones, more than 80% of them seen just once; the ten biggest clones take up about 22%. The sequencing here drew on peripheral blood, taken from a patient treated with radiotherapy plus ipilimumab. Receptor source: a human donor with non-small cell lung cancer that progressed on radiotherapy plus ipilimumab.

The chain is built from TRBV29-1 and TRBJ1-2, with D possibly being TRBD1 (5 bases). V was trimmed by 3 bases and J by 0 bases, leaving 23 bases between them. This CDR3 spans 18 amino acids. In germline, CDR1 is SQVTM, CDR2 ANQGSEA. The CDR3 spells CSVDGSPSRRGANYGYTF. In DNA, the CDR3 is TGCAGCGTTGATGGATCCCCCTCGAGGAGGGGAGCTAACTATGGCTACACCTTC.

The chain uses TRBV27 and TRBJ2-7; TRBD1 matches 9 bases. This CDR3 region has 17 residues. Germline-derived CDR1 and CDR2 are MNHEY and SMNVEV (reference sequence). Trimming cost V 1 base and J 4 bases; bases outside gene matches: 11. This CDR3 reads CASSLWKQGAGAYEQYF. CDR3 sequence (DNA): TGTGCCAGCAGTTTATGGAAACAGGGGGCAGGGGCATACGAGCAGTACTTC.

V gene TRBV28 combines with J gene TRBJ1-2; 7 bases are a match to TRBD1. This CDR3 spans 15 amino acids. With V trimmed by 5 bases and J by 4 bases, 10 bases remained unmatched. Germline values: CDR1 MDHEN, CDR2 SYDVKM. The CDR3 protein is CASSTTSDRVYGYTF. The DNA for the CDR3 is TGTGCCAGCAGTACAACATCCGACAGGGTCTATGGCTACACCTTC.

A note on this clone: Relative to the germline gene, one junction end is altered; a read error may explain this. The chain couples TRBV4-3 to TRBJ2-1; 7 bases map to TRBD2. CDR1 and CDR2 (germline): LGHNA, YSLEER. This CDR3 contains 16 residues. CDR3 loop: CAGSQVYGGSYNEQFF. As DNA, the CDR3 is TGCGCCGGCAGCCAAGTCTACGGGGGGTCCTACAATGAGCAGTTCTTC.

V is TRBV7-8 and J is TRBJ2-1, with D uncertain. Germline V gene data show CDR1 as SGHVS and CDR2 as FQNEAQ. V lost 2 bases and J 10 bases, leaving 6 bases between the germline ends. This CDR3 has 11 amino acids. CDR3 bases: TGTGCCAGCAGCTTATGGAGCGAGCAGTTCTTC. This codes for CASSLWSEQFF.

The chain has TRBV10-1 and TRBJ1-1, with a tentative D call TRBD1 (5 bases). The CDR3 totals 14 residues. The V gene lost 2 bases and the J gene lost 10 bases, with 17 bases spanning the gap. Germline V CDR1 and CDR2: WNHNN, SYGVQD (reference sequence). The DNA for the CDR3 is TGCGCCAGCAGTGAGCAAATCGGGGGAAATCGAGCTTTCTTT. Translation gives CASSEQIGGNRAFF.

This CDR3 is CASSNGYGYTF. CDR3 bases: TGTGCCAGTAGTAACGGGTATGGCTACACCTTC. The chain is built from TRBV19 and TRBJ1-2; D gene uncertain. The germline V and J ends were trimmed by 4 bases and 5 bases, with 5 bases remaining between them. Germline V gene lookup returns CDR1 LNHDA and CDR2 SQIVND (reference sequence). This CDR3 contains 11 residues. The full variable domain, completed using reference TRBV19 and TRBJ1-2, is DGGITQSPKYLFRKEGQNVTLSCEQNLNHDAMYWYRQDPGQGLRLIYYSQIVNDFQKGDIAEGYSVSREKKESFPLTVTSAQKNPTAFYLCASSNGYGYTFGSGTRLTVV.

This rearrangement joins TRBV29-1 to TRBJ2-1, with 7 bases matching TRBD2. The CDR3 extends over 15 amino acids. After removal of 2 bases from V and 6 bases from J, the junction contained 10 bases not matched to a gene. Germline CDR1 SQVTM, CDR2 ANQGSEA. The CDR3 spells CSVEPSSGGANEQFF. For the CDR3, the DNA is TGCAGCGTTGAACCTTCTAGCGGCGGAGCCAATGAGCAGTTCTTC.

In DNA form, the CDR3 reads TGTGCCAGCAGCACAGGGTTAGATACGCAGTATTTT. The encoded protein is CASSTGLDTQYF. The J gene is TRBJ2-3, the V gene TRBV7-2; tentative D call: TRBD1 (6 bases). CDR1 and CDR2 (germline): SGHTA, FQGNSA. The CDR3 contains 12 residues. The V end was cut by 5 bases, the J end by 5 bases, with 8 bases between.

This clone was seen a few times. CDR3 DNA sequence: TGTGCCAGTAGGGCTAGCGGGACTTCCTACGAGCAGTACTTC. Protein product: CASRASGTSYEQYF. J is TRBJ2-7 and V is TRBV19, with 9 nucleotides matching TRBD2. Germline CDR1 reads LNHDA; CDR2 reads SQIVND (reference sequence). The trim removed 6 bases at V and 1 base at J, leaving 4 bases unmatched. The CDR3 runs 14 residues. Using reference TRBV19 and TRBJ2-7 for the parts outside the CDR3, the full variable domain is DGGITQSPKYLFRKEGQNVTLSCEQNLNHDAMYWYRQDPGQGLRLIYYSQIVNDFQKGDIAEGYSVSREKKESFPLTVTSAQKNPTAFYLCASRASGTSYEQYFGPGTRLTVT.

The CDR3 DNA follows: TGTGCCAGCAGTTTTAGGGGGGGTAATGAGCAGTTCTTC. Its protein product is CASSFRGGNEQFF. The chain joins TRBV27 to TRBJ2-1; a weak D match, TRBD2 (7 bases). The V and J ends lost 3 bases and 7 bases respectively, with 10 bases between them. Germline CDR1 reads MNHEY; CDR2 reads SMNVEV (reference sequence). The CDR3 is made up of 13 amino acids.

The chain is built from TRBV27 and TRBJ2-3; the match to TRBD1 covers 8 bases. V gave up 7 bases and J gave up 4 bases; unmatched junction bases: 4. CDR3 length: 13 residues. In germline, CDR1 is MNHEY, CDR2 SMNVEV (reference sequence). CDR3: CASIQQGADTQYF. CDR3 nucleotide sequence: TGTGCCAGCATACAACAGGGGGCAGATACGCAGTATTTT.

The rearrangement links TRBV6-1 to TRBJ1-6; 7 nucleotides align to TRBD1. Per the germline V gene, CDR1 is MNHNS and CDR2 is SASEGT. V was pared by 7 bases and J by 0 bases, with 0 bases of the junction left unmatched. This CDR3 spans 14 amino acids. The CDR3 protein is CASTGGSYNSPLHF. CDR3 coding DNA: TGTGCCAGCACAGGGGGCTCCTATAATTCACCCCTCCACTTT.

DNA for the CDR3: TGTGCCAGCAGCTTAATGACCGGGGGAGACGAGCAGTACTTC. This codes for CASSLMTGGDEQYF. The chain recombines TRBV7-2 with TRBJ2-7; perhaps TRBD2 as D (6 bases). Deletions cut 2 bases from V and 5 bases from J, with 13 bases between. The germline CDR1 and CDR2 sequences are SGHTA and FQGNSA. The CDR3 has 14 residues.

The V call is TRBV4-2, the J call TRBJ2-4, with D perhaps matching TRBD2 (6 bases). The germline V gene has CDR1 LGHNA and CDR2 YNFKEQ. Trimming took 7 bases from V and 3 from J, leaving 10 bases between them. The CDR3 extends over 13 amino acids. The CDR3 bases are TGTGCCAGCACGGGGGAGGTCAAAAACATTCAGTACTTC. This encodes CASTGEVKNIQYF.